This T cell receptor beta chain was recovered during a study of cytomegalovirus exposure and HLA in healthy donors. Sequencing was performed with immunoSEQ multiplex PCR; in TCRdb, only in-frame clones are kept and a portion is missing. The sample holds 150,000 to 200,000 clones, approximately 85% seen once. A word on this clone: Its cognate antigen is unknown.

V lost 1 base and J lost 2; bases outside the gene matches: 1. This CDR3 comprises 15 residues. CDR1 is SEHNR, CDR2 FQNEAQ, per germline (reference sequence). Study conclusions and caveats: Cytomegalovirus-associated TCR beta chains were listed, numbering over 150. High specificity and sensitivity for cytomegalovirus status were reported for the classifier.

This TCR was sampled from a woman younger than 30 in good health and CMV-seronegative. The V call is TRBV7-9, the J call TRBJ2-7, with 11 bases lining up with TRBD2. Material for sequencing was PBMCs. The CDR3 loop reads CASSLVAGGTYEQYF. DNA of the CDR3: TGTGCCAGCAGCTTAGTAGCGGGGGGGACCTACGAGCAGTACTTC.